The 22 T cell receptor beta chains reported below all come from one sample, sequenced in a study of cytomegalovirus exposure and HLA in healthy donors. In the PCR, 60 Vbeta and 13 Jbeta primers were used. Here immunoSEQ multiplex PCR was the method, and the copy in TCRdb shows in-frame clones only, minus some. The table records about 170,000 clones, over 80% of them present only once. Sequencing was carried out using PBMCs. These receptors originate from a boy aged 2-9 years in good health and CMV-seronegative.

CDR3 coding DNA: TGCGCCAGCAGCTTGGACAGCTTGAACACTGAAGCTTTCTTT. Translating it yields CASSLDSLNTEAFF. This chain links TRBV5-1 with TRBJ1-1, with D unclear. From germline, CDR1 is SGHRS and CDR2 YFSETQ. Trimming left V 0 bases short and J 0 bases short, with 6 bases between. The CDR3 spans 14 residues.

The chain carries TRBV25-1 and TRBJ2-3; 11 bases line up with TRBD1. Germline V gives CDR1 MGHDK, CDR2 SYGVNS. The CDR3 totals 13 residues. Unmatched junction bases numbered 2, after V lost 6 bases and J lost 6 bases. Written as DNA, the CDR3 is TGTGCCAGCAGCGGGGACAGGGGGGATACGCAGTATTTT. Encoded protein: CASSGDRGDTQYF.

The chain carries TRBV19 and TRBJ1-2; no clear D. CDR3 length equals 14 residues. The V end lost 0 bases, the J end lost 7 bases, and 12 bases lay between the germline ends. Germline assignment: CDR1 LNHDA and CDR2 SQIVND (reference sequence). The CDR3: CASSIEGSGFGYTF. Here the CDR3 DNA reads TGTGCCAGTAGTATAGAAGGGAGTGGGTTTGGCTACACCTTC.

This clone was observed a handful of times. The CDR3 coding sequence is TGTGCCAGTAGTATTAGCCTAGCGGGAGGGCTGCCCTACAATGAGCAGTTCTTC. As protein: CASSISLAGGLPYNEQFF. The rearrangement uses TRBV19 and TRBJ2-1, with 12 bases that match TRBD2. CDR1 is LNHDA and CDR2 is SQIVND in the germline V gene (reference sequence). This CDR3 spans 18 amino acids. V gave up 3 bases and J gave up 2 bases; unmatched junction bases: 8.

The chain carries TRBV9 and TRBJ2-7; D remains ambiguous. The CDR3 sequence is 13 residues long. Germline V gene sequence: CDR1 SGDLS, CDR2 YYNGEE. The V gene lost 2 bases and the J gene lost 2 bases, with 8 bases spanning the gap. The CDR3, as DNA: TGTGCCAGCAGCGTGGAGCCAACCTACGAGCAGTACTTC. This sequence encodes CASSVEPTYEQYF.

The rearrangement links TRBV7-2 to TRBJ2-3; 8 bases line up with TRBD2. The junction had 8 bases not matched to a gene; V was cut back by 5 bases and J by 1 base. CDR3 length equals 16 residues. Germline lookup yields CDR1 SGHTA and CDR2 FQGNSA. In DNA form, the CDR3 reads TGTGCCAGCAGCCCCCGGCGTAGCGGGGGCACAGATACGCAGTATTTT. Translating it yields CASSPRRSGGTDTQYF.

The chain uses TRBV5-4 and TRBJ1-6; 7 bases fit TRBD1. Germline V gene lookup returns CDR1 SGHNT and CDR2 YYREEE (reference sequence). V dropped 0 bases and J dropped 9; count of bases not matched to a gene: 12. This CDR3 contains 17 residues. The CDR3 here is CASSLETGQLVGSPLHF. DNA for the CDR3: TGTGCCAGCAGCTTGGAGACAGGGCAGCTGGTCGGTTCACCCCTCCACTTT.

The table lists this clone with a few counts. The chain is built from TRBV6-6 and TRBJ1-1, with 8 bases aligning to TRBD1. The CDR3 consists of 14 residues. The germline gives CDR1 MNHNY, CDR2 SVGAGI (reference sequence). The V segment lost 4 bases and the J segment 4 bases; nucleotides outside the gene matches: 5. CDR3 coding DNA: TGTGCCAGCAGTTCAGGGGGCGCGGGCACTGAAGCTTTCTTT. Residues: CASSSGGAGTEAFF.

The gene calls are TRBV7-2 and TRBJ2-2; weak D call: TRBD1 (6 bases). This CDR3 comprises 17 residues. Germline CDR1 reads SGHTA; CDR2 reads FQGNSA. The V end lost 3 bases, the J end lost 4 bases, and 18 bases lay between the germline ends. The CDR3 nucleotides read TGTGCCAGCAGCTTCGGGCAGGGGCTCTTAGTCACCGGGGAGCTGTTTTTT. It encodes CASSFGQGLLVTGELFF. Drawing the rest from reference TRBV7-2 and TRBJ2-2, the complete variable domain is GAGVSQSPSNKVTEKGKDVELRCDPISGHTALYWYRQSLGQGLEFLIYFQGNSAPDKSGLPSDRFSAERTGGSVSTLTIQRTQQEDSAVYLCASSFGQGLLVTGELFFGEGSRLTVL.

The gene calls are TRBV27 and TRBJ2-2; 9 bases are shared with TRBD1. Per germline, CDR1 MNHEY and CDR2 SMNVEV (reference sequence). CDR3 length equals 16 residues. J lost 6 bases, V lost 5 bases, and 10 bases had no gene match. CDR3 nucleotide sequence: TGTGCCAGCAGTCGATACCGGGGACAGGGCTCCGGGGAGCTGTTTTTT. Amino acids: CASSRYRGQGSGELFF.

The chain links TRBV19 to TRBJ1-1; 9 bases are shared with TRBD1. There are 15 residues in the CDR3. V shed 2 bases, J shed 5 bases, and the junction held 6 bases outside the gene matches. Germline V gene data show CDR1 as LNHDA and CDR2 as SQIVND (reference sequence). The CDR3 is CASSIPQGARTEAFF. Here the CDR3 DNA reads TGTGCCAGTAGTATACCACAGGGGGCAAGAACTGAAGCTTTCTTT.

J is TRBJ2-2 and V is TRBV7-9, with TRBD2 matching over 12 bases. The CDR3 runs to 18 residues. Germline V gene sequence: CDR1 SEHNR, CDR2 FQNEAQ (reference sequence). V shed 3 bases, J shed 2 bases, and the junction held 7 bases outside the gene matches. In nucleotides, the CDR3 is TGTGCCAGCAGCTTGCGGGGACTAGCGGGCTCAAACACCGGGGAGCTGTTTTTT. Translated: CASSLRGLAGSNTGELFF.

Written as DNA, the CDR3 is TGTGCCAGCAGCCAAAGCCTCCAGAACAGGGGACACGAGCAGTACTTC. It is translated as CASSQSLQNRGHEQYF. This chain uses TRBV14 with TRBJ2-7, with TRBD1 matching 7 bases. Germline trimming cut 2 bases from V and 5 bases from J; bases unmatched to any gene: 12. There are 16 residues in the CDR3. The germline V gene encodes CDR1 SGHDN and CDR2 FVKESK. Full variable domain (outside the CDR3, taken from reference TRBV14 and TRBJ2-7): EAGVTQFPSHSVIEKGQTVTLRCDPISGHDNLYWYRRVMGKEIKFLLHFVKESKQDESGMPNNRFLAERTGGTYSTLKVQPAELEDSGVYFCASSQSLQNRGHEQYFGPGTRLTVT.

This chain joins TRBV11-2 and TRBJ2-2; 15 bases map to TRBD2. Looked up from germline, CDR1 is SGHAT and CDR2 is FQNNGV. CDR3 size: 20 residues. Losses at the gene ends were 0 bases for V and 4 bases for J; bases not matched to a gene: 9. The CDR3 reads CASSLDQGLAGGRSTGELFF. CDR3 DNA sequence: TGTGCCAGCAGCTTAGACCAGGGACTAGCGGGGGGCCGCAGCACCGGGGAGCTGTTTTTT.

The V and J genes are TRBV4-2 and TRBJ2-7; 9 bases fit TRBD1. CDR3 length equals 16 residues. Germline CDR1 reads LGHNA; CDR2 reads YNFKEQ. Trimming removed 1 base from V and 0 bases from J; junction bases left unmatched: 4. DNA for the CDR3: TGTGCCAGCAGCCAAGTAGGGACAGGGAGCTCCTACGAGCAGTACTTC. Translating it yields CASSQVGTGSSYEQYF.

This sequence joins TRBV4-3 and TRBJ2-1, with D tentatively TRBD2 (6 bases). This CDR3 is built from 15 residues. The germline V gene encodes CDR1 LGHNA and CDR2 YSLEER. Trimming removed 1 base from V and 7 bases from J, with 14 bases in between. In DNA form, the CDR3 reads TGCGCCAGCAGCCAAGGTCGGGGACTGACGAATGAGCAGTTCTTC. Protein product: CASSQGRGLTNEQFF.

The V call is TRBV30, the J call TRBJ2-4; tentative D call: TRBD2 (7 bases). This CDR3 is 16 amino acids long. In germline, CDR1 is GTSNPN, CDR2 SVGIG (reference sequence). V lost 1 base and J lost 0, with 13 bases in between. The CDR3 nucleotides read TGTGCCTGGAGTGAAGGGGGGGTTGTAGCCAAAAACATTCAGTACTTC. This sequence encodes CAWSEGGVVAKNIQYF.

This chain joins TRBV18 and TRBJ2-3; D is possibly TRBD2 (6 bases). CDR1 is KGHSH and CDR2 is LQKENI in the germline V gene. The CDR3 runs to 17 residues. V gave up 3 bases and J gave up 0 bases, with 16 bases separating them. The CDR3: CASSPRFSGFSTDTQYF. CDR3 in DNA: TGTGCCAGCTCACCTCGGTTTAGCGGTTTTAGCACAGATACGCAGTATTTT.

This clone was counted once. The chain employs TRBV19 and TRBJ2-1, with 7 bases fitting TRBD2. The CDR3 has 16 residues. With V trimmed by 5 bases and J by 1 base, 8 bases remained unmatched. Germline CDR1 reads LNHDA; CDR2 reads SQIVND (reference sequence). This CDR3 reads CASSLTASGSYNEQFF. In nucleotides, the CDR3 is TGTGCCAGTAGTCTGACCGCTAGCGGTTCCTACAATGAGCAGTTCTTC.

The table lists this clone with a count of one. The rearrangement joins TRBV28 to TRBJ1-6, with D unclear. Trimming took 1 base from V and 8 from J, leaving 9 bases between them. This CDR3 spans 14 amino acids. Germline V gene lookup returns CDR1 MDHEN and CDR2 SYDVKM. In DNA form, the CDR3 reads TGTGCCAGCAGTTTATTTGAGCTGGATTCACCCCTCCACTTT. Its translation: CASSLFELDSPLHF.

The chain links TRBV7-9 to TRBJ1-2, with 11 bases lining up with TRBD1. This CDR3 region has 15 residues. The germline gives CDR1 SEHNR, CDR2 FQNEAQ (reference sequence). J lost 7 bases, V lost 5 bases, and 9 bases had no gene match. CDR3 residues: CASSRSRDRGFGYTF. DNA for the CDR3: TGTGCCAGCAGCCGCAGCCGGGACAGGGGGTTTGGCTACACCTTC.

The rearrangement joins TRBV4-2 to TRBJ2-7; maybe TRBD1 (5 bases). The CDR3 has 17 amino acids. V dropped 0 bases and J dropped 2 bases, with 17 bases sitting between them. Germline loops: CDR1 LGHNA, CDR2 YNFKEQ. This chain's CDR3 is CASSQDQATGSTYEQYF. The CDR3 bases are TGTGCCAGCAGCCAAGATCAAGCAACAGGAAGTACCTACGAGCAGTACTTC.